This passage covers 27 T cell receptor beta chains from one sample sequenced in a study of naive and memory T cell subsets. These TCRs' antigens remain unknown. Both TRBC1 and TRBC2 were covered by a beta constant-region primer of two equimolar oligonucleotides. The ligated cDNA underwent four PCR rounds using SP2 and nested alpha and beta constant-region primers. One entry per CDR3 protein results from TCRdb running MiXCR on the UMI-ligation and nested PCR reads. The profile shows 120,000 to 150,000 distinct CDR3 sequences, roughly a fifth of them singletons. Study-wide results and caveats: Naive repertoires, especially CD8, held a few larger clonotypes, possibly memory cells re-expressing CD45RA.

Sequenced input: naive CD8+ T cells from blood. These receptors all come from a human donor in good health.

This clonotype was seen more than once but under ten times. This chain links TRBV29-1 with TRBJ2-3; 7 bases match TRBD1. Germline V CDR1 and CDR2: SQVTM, ANQGSEA. The CDR3 is made up of 14 amino acids. The CDR3 nucleotides are TGCACCACCACTTCCGGGACAGCGACAGATACGCAGTATTTT. Encoded protein: CTTTSGTATDTQYF.

The rearrangement joins TRBV6-5 to TRBJ2-7; the D gene is possibly TRBD1 (5 bases). Deletions cut 2 bases from V and 6 bases from J, with 11 bases between. The germline V gene encodes CDR1 MNHEY and CDR2 SVGAGI. The CDR3 has 13 residues. The CDR3 nucleotides read TGTGCCAGCAGTTACGATAGGGGAATCGAGCAGTACTTC. Protein product: CASSYDRGIEQYF.

As concerns this clonotype: A much larger clone differs by one base, so this may be a read error. The V gene is TRBV2, the J gene TRBJ2-1, with D unclear. CDR1 and CDR2 (germline): SNHLY, FYNNEI. The length of the CDR3 is 14 residues. CDR3 coding DNA: TGTGCCAACAGTGGCGCAGAACTTTACAATGAGCAGTTCTTC. Translated: CANSGAELYNEQFF.

The J gene is TRBJ1-2, the V gene TRBV15; 7 bases align to TRBD1. The germline gives CDR1 LNHNV, CDR2 YYDKDF (reference sequence). V trimming: 5 bases; J trimming: 8 bases; junction bases outside the gene matches: 14. The CDR3 has 15 amino acids. CDR3: CATSRYGQEFKGYTF. In nucleotides, the CDR3 is TGTGCCACCAGCCGCTACGGACAGGAATTTAAAGGCTACACCTTC.

The rearrangement links TRBV11-2 to TRBJ2-1; weak D call: TRBD1 (5 bases). This CDR3 is 20 amino acids long. Trimming removed 3 bases from V and 0 bases from J, with 24 bases in between. CDR1 SGHAT and CDR2 FQNNGV come from the germline V gene. Written as DNA, the CDR3 is TGTGCCAGCAGCTTCCCCCGGTCAGGGCCCATAATGGGCTCCTACAATGAGCAGTTCTTC. Translation: CASSFPRSGPIMGSYNEQFF.

The rearrangement uses TRBV29-1 and TRBJ1-1, with no clear D. CDR1 SQVTM and CDR2 ANQGSEA come from the germline V gene. The CDR3 extends over 11 amino acids. V was cut by 4 bases and J by 1 base, with 4 bases left in between. CDR3 amino acids: CSVVENTEAFF. The CDR3 nucleotides read TGCAGCGTTGTAGAGAACACTGAAGCTTTCTTT.

This clonotype has a handful of counts. The chain combines TRBV12-3 or TRBV12-4 with TRBJ2-1; 7 nucleotides match TRBD2. The CDR3 loop spans 18 amino acids. V dropped 6 bases and J dropped 6; count of bases not matched to a gene: 20. The CDR3: CASSLGARGGLGLNEQFF. Here the CDR3 DNA reads TGTGCCAGCAGCCTAGGGGCCCGTGGCGGACTAGGTCTCAATGAGCAGTTCTTC.

This clonotype was recorded a few times. This rearrangement joins TRBV7-9 to TRBJ2-3; TRBD2 agrees at 11 bases. Germline values: CDR1 SEHNR, CDR2 FQNEAQ (reference sequence). This CDR3 region has 15 residues. V was pared by 4 bases and J by 5 bases, with 5 bases of the junction left unmatched. The CDR3 region is CASSSLAGGEDTQYF. CDR3 DNA sequence: TGTGCCAGCAGCTCCCTAGCGGGAGGTGAAGATACGCAGTATTTT.

The chain uses TRBV18 and TRBJ1-1; D gene ambiguous. The CDR3 runs 14 residues. Deletions cut 3 bases from V and 4 bases from J, with 12 bases between. CDR1 is KGHSH and CDR2 is LQKENI in the germline V gene. CDR3 region: CASSPAGAGTEAFF. CDR3 nucleotides: TGTGCCAGCTCACCGGCGGGCGCGGGCACTGAAGCTTTCTTT.

This clonotype was counted many times. The chain carries TRBV5-4 and TRBJ1-1, with 8 bases fitting TRBD1. There are 15 residues in the CDR3. Trimming at V came to 4 bases and at J to 3 bases, leaving 8 bases not matched to a gene. Germline V lookup: CDR1 SGHNT, CDR2 YYREEE (reference sequence). The CDR3 DNA reads as TGTGCCAGCAGCACCCGGACAGGGAAAGACACTGAAGCTTTCTTT. Its protein is CASSTRTGKDTEAFF.

This sequence joins TRBV7-8 and TRBJ2-2, with 8 bases lining up with TRBD2. The junction had 10 bases not matched to a gene; V was cut back by 3 bases and J by 4 bases. This CDR3 spans 17 amino acids. The germline V gene encodes CDR1 SGHVS and CDR2 FQNEAQ. CDR3 protein: CASSFQSGGRGTGELFF. Written as DNA, the CDR3 is TGTGCCAGCAGCTTTCAATCGGGAGGGCGAGGCACCGGGGAGCTGTTTTTT.

This sequence joins TRBV5-6 and TRBJ2-1, with 8 nucleotides matching TRBD2. CDR1 SGHDT and CDR2 YYEEEE come from the germline V gene. This CDR3 region has 12 residues. Trimming took 3 bases from V and 10 from J; bases not matched to a gene: 3. The CDR3 reads CASSSPGGEQFF. CDR3 nucleotides: TGTGCCAGCAGCTCGCCGGGGGGGGAGCAGTTCTTC.

The sample holds a few counts of this clonotype. This CDR3 reads CASSLQDLPYEQYF. CDR3 coding DNA: TGTGCCAGCAGCCTACAGGACTTACCCTACGAGCAGTACTTC. The chain joins TRBV5-4 to TRBJ2-7; either TRBD1 or TRBD2 may fit D (5 bases each). The CDR3 loop spans 14 amino acids. V was clipped by 4 bases and J by 2 bases, with 13 bases between them. Germline V lookup: CDR1 SGHNT, CDR2 YYREEE (reference sequence).

This clonotype was counted only a few times. The chain is built from TRBV24-1 and TRBJ1-5; D unresolved. CDR1 KGHDR and CDR2 SFDVKD come from the germline V gene. Trimming cost V 3 bases and J 9 bases, with 14 bases left between them. The CDR3 totals 14 residues. The CDR3 region is CATSDTSGPPPQHF. In DNA, the CDR3 is TGTGCCACCAGTGATACCTCTGGCCCGCCGCCCCAGCATTTT.

The table lists this clonotype with a few counts. This rearrangement joins TRBV6-2 or TRBV6-3 to TRBJ2-1; D is unresolved. In germline, CDR1 is MNHEY, CDR2 SVGEGT. Trimming pared 0 bases from V and 3 bases from J, leaving 6 bases between. This CDR3 region has 14 residues. CDR3 in DNA: TGTGCCAGCAGTTACTCACTTAGCTACAATGAGCAGTTCTTC. This codes for CASSYSLSYNEQFF.

This clonotype has ten or more counts. The chain uses TRBV4-3 and TRBJ2-1; D is ambiguous. Germline V gene sequence: CDR1 LGHNA, CDR2 YSLEER. V shed 0 bases and J shed 10 bases, with 7 bases lying between them. The CDR3 extends over 12 amino acids. CDR3 protein: CASSQDTGEQFF. The DNA of the CDR3 is TGCGCCAGCAGCCAAGATACGGGCGAGCAGTTCTTC.

V is TRBV29-1 and J is TRBJ2-1; D might be TRBD2 (5 bases). Germline V gives CDR1 SQVTM, CDR2 ANQGSEA. The CDR3 is 12 residues long. V lost 1 base, J lost 7 bases, and 8 bases lay in between. The CDR3 sequence is CSVEAGGNEQFF. The CDR3 DNA follows: TGCAGCGTTGAAGCCGGCGGGAATGAGCAGTTCTTC.

This clonotype is a singleton in its sample. The chain has TRBV7-2 and TRBJ2-2; D perhaps matches TRBD2 (6 bases). This CDR3 has 17 residues. The ends were cut back, 0 bases at V and 7 bases at J, with 18 bases in the middle. The germline V gene encodes CDR1 SGHTA and CDR2 FQGNSA. The CDR3 bases are TGTGCCAGCAGCTTAGCGTGGGAGGACATTCTGGACGGGGAGCTGTTTTTT. The encoded protein is CASSLAWEDILDGELFF.

The J gene is TRBJ2-7, the V gene TRBV29-1; D may be TRBD2 (5 bases). CDR1 and CDR2 (germline): SQVTM, ANQGSEA. This CDR3 has 11 residues. V was trimmed by 7 bases and J by 3 bases, leaving 10 bases between them. The CDR3 region has the DNA TGCAGCGCCGTACTAGGCTACGAGCAGTACTTC. This translates into CSAVLGYEQYF.

This clonotype was observed a few times. This chain links TRBV14 with TRBJ2-1; 7 bases map to TRBD2. With V trimmed by 4 bases and J by 4 bases, 7 bases remained unmatched. From germline, CDR1 is SGHDN and CDR2 FVKESK. CDR3 length: 15 residues. The CDR3 loop is CASSLKASGYNEQFF. Written as DNA, the CDR3 is TGTGCCAGCAGCCTAAAGGCTAGCGGTTACAATGAGCAGTTCTTC.

The chain uses TRBV13 and TRBJ2-6, with D perhaps TRBD1 (6 bases). Germline V CDR1 and CDR2: PRHDT, FYEKMQ (reference sequence). The CDR3 spans 15 residues. V lost 3 bases, J lost 2 bases, and 8 bases lay in between. The CDR3 loop reads CASSFRGTGANVLTF. The CDR3 DNA is TGTGCCAGCAGCTTCAGGGGCACTGGGGCCAACGTCCTGACTTTC.

This chain connects TRBV7-9 to TRBJ2-7, with D possibly TRBD1 on 6 matching bases. V was clipped by 2 bases and J by 3 bases, with 14 bases between them. Looked up from germline, CDR1 is SEHNR and CDR2 is FQNEAQ (reference sequence). CDR3 length: 15 residues. CDR3: CASSLIARGVYEQYF. DNA of the CDR3: TGTGCCAGCAGCTTAATCGCCAGGGGAGTCTACGAGCAGTACTTC. The full variable domain, its missing parts supplied by reference TRBV7-9 and TRBJ2-7, is DTGVSQNPRHKITKRGQNVTFRCDPISEHNRLYWYRQTLGQGPEFLTYFQNEAQLEKSRLLSDRFSAERPKGSFSTLEIQRTEQGDSAMYLCASSLIARGVYEQYFGPGTRLTVT.

Only a few counts were recorded for this clonotype. The CDR3 DNA sequence: TGCGCCAGCAGCCAAGATTTGGGGGTATTGTTGGATGGCTACACCTTC. As protein: CASSQDLGVLLDGYTF. The J gene is TRBJ1-2, the V gene TRBV4-3; D perhaps matches TRBD1 (5 bases). The CDR3 consists of 16 residues. The germline V and J ends were trimmed by 0 bases and 6 bases, with 17 bases remaining between them. Germline V gene lookup returns CDR1 LGHNA and CDR2 YSLEER.

In its sample, this clonotype was seen a few times. This rearrangement joins TRBV20-1 to TRBJ2-7; TRBD2 is a possible D gene (5 bases). V was cut by 1 base and J by 4 bases, with 11 bases left in between. This CDR3 comprises 13 residues. Germline-derived CDR1 and CDR2 are DFQATT and SNEGSKA (reference sequence). CDR3 sequence: CSARGTGKYEQYF. CDR3 nucleotide sequence: TGCAGTGCTAGAGGCACGGGGAAATACGAGCAGTACTTC.

Only a few counts were recorded for this clonotype. The CDR3 region has the DNA TGTGCCAGCAGCCTCGTTAGCGGGGCCTACAATGAGCAGTTCTTC. Its translation is CASSLVSGAYNEQFF. V usage is TRBV14 and J usage is TRBJ2-1; TRBD2 agrees at 8 bases. Germline values: CDR1 SGHDN, CDR2 FVKESK. There are 15 residues in the CDR3. V was pared by 4 bases and J by 2 bases, with 4 bases of the junction left unmatched. Supplemented by reference TRBV14 and TRBJ2-1, the full variable domain reads EAGVTQFPSHSVIEKGQTVTLRCDPISGHDNLYWYRRVMGKEIKFLLHFVKESKQDESGMPNNRFLAERTGGTYSTLKVQPAELEDSGVYFCASSLVSGAYNEQFFGPGTRLTVL.

This clonotype has just a few counts. The chain carries TRBV13 and TRBJ2-7; TRBD1 matches at 9 bases. CDR3 size: 15 residues. J was trimmed by 3 bases and V by 5 bases; bases with no gene match: 8. Germline V CDR1 and CDR2: PRHDT, FYEKMQ (reference sequence). CDR3 amino acids: CASSPSGQGYYEQYF. The CDR3 bases are TGTGCCAGCAGCCCCAGCGGACAGGGGTACTACGAGCAGTACTTC. Complete variable domain (other parts from reference TRBV13 and TRBJ2-7): AAGVIQSPRHLIKEKRETATLKCYPIPRHDTVYWYQQGPGQDPQFLISFYEKMQSDKGSIPDRFSAQQFSDYHSELNMSSLELGDSALYFCASSPSGQGYYEQYFGPGTRLTVT.

This clonotype has only a few counts. The chain links TRBV5-1 to TRBJ1-5; the D is unclear. Trimming took 0 bases from V and 5 from J, leaving 6 bases between them. The germline V gene encodes CDR1 SGHRS and CDR2 YFSETQ. This CDR3 has 13 residues. The CDR3 DNA reads TGCGCCAGCAGCTTGGTTTCGGATCAGCCCCAGCATTTT. Its translation: CASSLVSDQPQHF.